This T cell receptor beta chain was documented in a study of shared clonotypes between healthy human individuals (dated by TCRdb to 2020 to 2021). The study in broad terms: A couple of women and three men aged 18 to 49 years were included in the cohort. To increase sequencing depth and limit assay-specific biases, TCR repertoire library preparation and sequencing were carried out by different laboratories using diverse techniques. To estimate repertoire size and how much clonotype sharing occurs between individuals, the study deeply sequenced the blood TCR repertoires of about 5 healthy adults. Each donor's leukapheresis produced roughly between roughly 0.85 and 9.5 billion PBMCs. For each donor, three plates each were used for CD4 naive and CD4 memory, two plates were used for CD8 naive, and one plate was used for CD8 memory. The investigation overall reported the following: Only blood was sampled, and tissue TCR repertoires likely differ from those in blood. Rarefaction of sorted-subset datasets indicated incomplete sequencing despite the large sequencing depth. Higher generation probabilities were observed for clonotypes shared by all four sorted-subset donors than for non-shared clonotypes. Because the study included only a small number of donors, the genetic and exposure-history diversity represented was limited. Pairwise subsampling indicated that sequencing depth was expected to affect the degree of clonotype sharing among donors. Estimated clonotype richness was generally larger for naive than for memory subsets. When a handful of donors were compared, the shared fraction of clonotypes was about 5.4% for naive CD4, around 3.5% for naive CD8, about 2.5% for memory CD4, and 0.4% for memory CD8.

CD8 naive samples were CD45RO-negative cells positively selected for CCR7, giving a CD45RA+CCR7+ population that excluded TemRA cells. Healthy HIV-negative adults with no recently reported acute infections or vaccinations were included as donors. Every donor was a Caucasian adult living in Nashville, Tennessee, USA. After blood collection by leukapheresis, PBMCs were isolated using Ficoll-Histopaque density gradient centrifugation and then cryopreserved in the vapor phase of liquid nitrogen. Purity and quantity of every magnetically sorted T cell population were checked by analytical flow cytometry. Each sorted fraction had its genomic DNA isolated and then quantified by UV absorbance on a Nanodrop 2000c. Based on the germline V gene, the CDR1 and CDR2 sequences are MNHEY and SVGAGI. The CDR3 starts with the cysteine, ends with the phenylalanine, and has 14 residues. The read is trimmed to its CDR3 DNA, 42 bases read in frame from base 1. Trimming removed 10 bases from V and 4 bases from J, leaving 19 bases between the germline ends.

With regard to this clone: There is no known antigen for this receptor. One base away there is no much larger clone; base qualities are not given.

Using the deep immunoSEQ assay, TCR CDR3 regions were amplified from genomic DNA by multiplex PCR. For each cell subset, the extracted genomic DNA was distributed evenly across all wells of several immunoSEQ 96-well plates, and each plate served as one replicate. For sorted subsets, each replicate PCR was loaded with about 200 ng genomic DNA, equivalent to some 31,000 T cell genomes. Purified libraries were measured with a Qubit 3.0 fluorometer, size-checked on a Bioanalyzer 2100, and measured again with the KAPA Library Quantification kit. A separate single-read 150-cycle Illumina NextSeq 550 flow cell was used to sequence each immunoSEQ 96-well plate. The original methods were these. Because the immunoSEQ output held only junctional sequences and lacked quality scores, the filtering could not match the filtering applied to full-length reads. To assign V/J genes and CDR3, sequences were annotated against IMGT germline references using PyIR, a Python wrapper for IgBLAST v1.9. Reads were removed for weak V/J assignments (E-value above 1e-6), missing CDR3, stop codons, out-of-frame junctions, or ambiguous translated residues. V3J clonotypes were defined as sequences sharing an identical inferred V gene, J gene, and CDR3 amino acid sequence. Percentage overlap between repertoires was computed as shared unique clonotypes divided by the size of the smaller repertoire. Three approaches were used to assess repertoire richness: RTK rarefaction, the Chao1 estimator, and Recon v2.1 estimates of unobserved clonotypes. OLGA was used to compute generation probabilities for all TCRbeta clonotypes that the gDNA method yielded from a handful of donors. Not all clones reach the TCRdb copy of this immuneACCESS table, which keeps in-frame sequences only. Checked studies attribute under half of the gap to unresolved V genes and leave the rest unexplained. V, J and clone size are taken as reported in that table, and D and trimming were inferred from the DNA itself. The sample includes about 2.1 million clones, with 93% observed a single time. The top ten constitute under 2% of the sample.

Sequenced: naive CD8+ T cells from PBMCs. Reading the label with the study, this specimen's cell subset or site is: CD45RA+CCR7+. The chain is encoded by TRBV6-5 joined to TRBJ1-1; a weak D assignment points to TRBD1 (6 bases agree). The sequence was collected from a man between 18 and 29 years old in good health. Some clones in this sample may be carry-over from other donors' samples. The CDR3 here reads CATSLGGEGTEAFF. The nucleotide sequence is TGTGCCACCTCCTTAGGGGGGGAAGGCACTGAAGCTTTCTTT.